This passage covers 10 T cell receptor beta chains from one sample sequenced in a study of T cell changes during pregnancy in multiple sclerosis. Profiled with immunoSEQ multiplex PCR; TCRdb holds only in-frame clones, not every one. Among around 64,000 clones, about 93% were seen once, and the ten largest hold about 0.31%. Sequences were derived from CD4+ T cells from peripheral blood mononuclear cells, sampled after pregnancy. Every receptor here comes from a female donor with multiple sclerosis, enrolled in a pregnancy study.

The gene calls are TRBV30 and TRBJ1-3, with D unresolved. V was cut by 4 bases and J by 0 bases, with 10 bases left in between. The CDR3 runs 14 residues. Germline V lookup: CDR1 GTSNPN, CDR2 SVGIG (reference sequence). The CDR3 DNA reads as TGTGCCTGGACCAAGACTAGCTCTGGAAACACCATATATTTT. Protein sequence: CAWTKTSSGNTIYF.

CDR3 protein: CASSPRNRGGTEAFF. The CDR3 DNA reads TGTGCCAGCTCACCACGGAACAGGGGGGGGACTGAAGCTTTCTTT. The chain recombines TRBV18 with TRBJ1-1, with TRBD1 identical over 8 bases. The V gene end was trimmed by 1 base and the J gene end by 5 bases; junction bases not matched to a gene: 6. Germline CDR1 is KGHSH and CDR2 is LQKENI. There are 15 residues in the CDR3.

The chain couples TRBV10-2 to TRBJ2-3; 8 positions agree with TRBD1. The J segment lost 2 bases and the V segment lost 0 bases, leaving 4 bases of the junction unmatched. Per germline, CDR1 WSHSY and CDR2 SAAADI. The CDR3 length is 16 residues. The CDR3 DNA reads TGCGCCAGCAGTGAGTCCGGCAGGGGGCCCACAGATACGCAGTATTTT. This gives the protein CASSESGRGPTDTQYF.

This clone was detected a few times. This rearrangement joins TRBV2 to TRBJ1-5; D possibly corresponds to TRBD1 (6 bases). The CDR3 is 15 amino acids. The V gene lost 6 bases and the J gene lost 3 bases, with 15 bases spanning the gap. From germline, CDR1 is SNHLY and CDR2 FYNNEI. The CDR3 loop reads CASSQVGTPNQPQHF. The CDR3 DNA reads TGTGCCAGCAGCCAAGTGGGGACACCCAATCAGCCCCAGCATTTT.

The CDR3 loop reads CASSIVPGQAEEKLFF. In nucleotides, the CDR3 is TGTGCCAGTAGTATTGTCCCCGGACAGGCTGAAGAAAAACTGTTTTTT. V and J are TRBV19 and TRBJ1-4; 7 nucleotides align to TRBD1. CDR3 length equals 16 residues. Germline values: CDR1 LNHDA, CDR2 SQIVND (reference sequence). The ends lost 3 bases at V and 8 bases at J; junction bases unmatched: 12.

Only one count was recorded for this clone. The rearrangement joins TRBV29-1 to TRBJ1-6; 9 positions match TRBD1. Trimming took 7 bases from V and 8 from J; bases not matched to a gene: 6. Germline V lookup: CDR1 SQVTM, CDR2 ANQGSEA. The CDR3 has 13 residues. For the CDR3, the DNA is TGCAGCGCCCGACAGGGGGGGGATTCACCCCTCCACTTT. This gives the protein CSARQGGDSPLHF.

The J gene is TRBJ2-2, the V gene TRBV5-8; TRBD2 might be the D (6 bases). V was clipped by 4 bases and J by 4 bases, with 17 bases between them. The CDR3 is 16 residues long. CDR1 is SGHTS and CDR2 is YDEGEE in the germline V gene. The CDR3: CASSPNRDFFTGELFF. As DNA, the CDR3 is TGTGCCAGCAGCCCCAACCGGGACTTTTTCACCGGGGAGCTGTTTTTT.

This chain uses TRBV6-1 with TRBJ2-3; 7 nucleotides line up with TRBD1. Germline V CDR1 and CDR2: MNHNS, SASEGT. The ends lost 0 bases at V and 0 bases at J; junction bases unmatched: 6. The CDR3 has 17 residues. In DNA form, the CDR3 reads TGTGCCAGCAGTGAAGCGTGGACAGGCACTAGCACAGATACGCAGTATTTT. Translated, it gives CASSEAWTGTSTDTQYF.

This clone was observed a single time. This chain uses TRBV28 with TRBJ2-3; a weak D match, TRBD1 (8 bases). Germline V gives CDR1 MDHEN, CDR2 SYDVKM. Deletions cut 6 bases from V and 1 base from J, with 17 bases between. The CDR3 totals 16 residues. For the CDR3, the DNA is TGTGCCAGCAGCTCAGGAACAGGGGGGGGCACAGATACGCAGTATTTT. Translated, it gives CASSSGTGGGTDTQYF.

The rearrangement joins TRBV11-2 to TRBJ1-6; 7 positions match TRBD1. V lost 1 base to trimming and J lost 10 bases; unmatched junction nucleotides: 7. CDR1 is SGHAT, CDR2 FQNNGV, per germline. This CDR3 has 15 residues. Here the CDR3 DNA reads TGTGCCAGCAGCTTAGGAGACAGGGAAAGATCACCCCTCCACTTT. This translates into CASSLGDRERSPLHF.